This T cell receptor (beta chain) was retrieved from a study of radiotherapy plus CTLA-4 blockade in lung cancer. Germline V gene lookup returns CDR1 LNHDA and CDR2 SQIVND (reference sequence). The ends were cut back, 3 bases at V and 2 bases at J, with 10 bases in the middle. The CDR3 is made up of 15 amino acids. Here immunoSEQ multiplex PCR was the method, and the copy in TCRdb shows in-frame clones only, minus some. The sample shows approximately 85,000 clones, around 83% of them seen only once. The sequence was collected from a human donor with non-small cell lung cancer that progressed on radiotherapy plus ipilimumab. The chain links TRBV19 to TRBJ2-2; no definite D call. Sequenced material: peripheral blood, taken from a patient treated with radiotherapy plus ipilimumab. For the CDR3, the DNA is TGTGCCAGTAGTATCTGGGCCAGCAACACCGGGGAGCTGTTTTTT. Encoded protein: CASSIWASNTGELFF.